This T cell receptor (beta chain) comes out of a study of T cells in Graves' hyperthyroidism and ophthalmopathy (dated by TCRdb to the late 2010s). Concerning the study at large: To identify distinguishing TCR V-J signatures, a discovery cohort of some 99 patients was used, comprising fewer than 45 with Graves' ophthalmopathy and some 57 with stable Graves' hyperthyroidism. Prospective prediction of ophthalmopathy was tested in an independent validation cohort of 18 to 20 hyperthyroidism patients and 17 patients who later progressed to ophthalmopathy. The roughly 100 discovery patients were randomly split 7:3 into training and test sets. In addition, the study compared T-cell repertoires in thyroid tissue and in blood from over 5 Graves' hyperthyroidism patients. Once sampling was done, hyperthyroidism patients were given methimazole at a starting dose of 30 mg daily, whereas ophthalmopathy patients were given high-dose intravenous methylprednisolone. TCR Vbeta CDR3 sequencing of fewer than 150 peripheral blood samples (around 45 ophthalmopathy, around 80 hyperthyroidism and about 17 progressor patients) is reported in the paper.

Graves' hyperthyroidism was defined as stable when no progression to ophthalmopathy occurred over 18 months of follow-up. The hyperthyroidism patients were between 18 and 65 years old and newly diagnosed, with a disease duration of less than 2 months. Patients with uncontrolled infections, other autoimmune diseases, pregnancy or lactation were excluded. Diagnoses relied on clinical symptoms, serum thyroxine and TRAb, thyroid ultrasound and orbital computed tomography. Total RNA was extracted using Trizol reagent, and RNA quality was assessed on an Agilent 2100 Bioanalyzer. Its CDR3 holds 13 amino acids, cysteine through phenylalanine. The sequence is cut down to CDR3 DNA, 39 bases in frame from base 1. V loses 4 bases at its end and J loses 10 bases; junction bases beyond the gene matches: 6. Sequences SGHTS (CDR1) and YDEGEE (CDR2) are obtained from the germline V gene. TCR beta CDR3 regions were amplified from RNA transcripts. The first round of RT-PCR for the TCR CDR3 was performed with the HTBI primer set and the Qiagen OneStep RT-PCR kit. A second multiplex PCR round built the libraries, followed by size selection and purification. Libraries were sequenced paired-end with 100 bp reads on an Illumina HiSeq2000. The source study handled its data this way. SOAPnuke was used to process the raw data, throwing out any read that contained adapters or uncalled bases, had a mean Phred below 15, or lacked an exact constant-primer or identifier match. COPE v1.2.5 was used to merge the high-quality paired reads, and each unique nucleotide sequence was defined as a clonotype. MiTCR v1.1 was used to align clonotypes to the IMGT TRBV, TRBD and TRBJ reference segments. The analysis included only V-J combinations with a frequency above 0.0001, which together covered 98% to 99.2% of the repertoires. The TCS score was defined as the ratio of F50 (clonal expansion) to E x V (chaos), calculated using BLOSUM62-based TCRdist between CDR3 peptides within each V-J. Welch's t-statistics and random forest reduced around 520 V-J features to roughly 13, which were used in a naive Bayes classifier (R e1071). The similarity between thyroid and blood repertoires was quantified using the Morisita-Horn index. Using fastp trimming at Q25 and MiXCR clonotype assembly, TCRdb reanalyzed the public sequencing data and kept in-frame beta chains. Identical CDR3 protein sequences are pooled into one entry, listed with their most common genes and DNA. TCRdb's processing, not the authors', yielded these V and J calls. Across this sample there are about 540,000 distinct CDR3 sequences, with about half seen only once. The ten largest account for around 7.7% of the sample.

What the authors observed across the whole study: Sample size was not statistically predetermined, and investigators were not blinded to group allocation. In cross-validation, a model built on a 13 V-J signature told ophthalmopathy apart from stable hyperthyroidism with 85% to 90% sensitivity and about 81% specificity, and in testing the same model reached 80%/75%. Most expanded thyroid clonotypes (frequency above 0.001) were also detected in blood, suggesting blood repertoires may reflect thyroid immune responses. During validation, the model predicted progression to ophthalmopathy a median of around 7 months ahead of onset, with just under 71% sensitivity and under 85% specificity.

With respect to this clonotype: No cognate antigen has been identified for it. There are no base qualities to consult, and no much larger clone falls within one base.

The sequenced material came from peripheral blood or thyroid tissue (not recorded which). The V gene is TRBV5-8 and the J gene is TRBJ1-1; TRBD1 lines up with 11 middle nucleotides. The sequence came from a young woman with Graves' hyperthyroidism. The nucleotide sequence reads TGTGCCAGCAGCCCGGGACAGGGGGGGTCAGCTTTCTTT. Translated, it reads CASSPGQGGSAFF. Outside the CDR3, residues come from the reference TRBV5-8 and TRBJ1-1 proteins, so the full variable domain is: EAGVTQSPTHLIKTRGQQATLRCSPISGHTSVYWYQQALGLGLQFLLWYDEGEERNRGNFPPRFSGRQFPNYSSELNVNALELEDSALYLCASSPGQGGSAFFGQGTRLTVV.